Listed below are T cell receptor beta chains from one sample, sequenced in a study of cytomegalovirus exposure and HLA in healthy donors. Some clones are missing from TCRdb's copy, which holds only in-frame ones; the method was immunoSEQ multiplex PCR. The table records 100,000 to 130,000 clones, around 77% of them present only once. Material for sequencing was PBMCs. The source of these receptors is a man aged 18 to 30 in good health and CMV-seronegative. The CDR3 runs from the conserved cysteine through the conserved F or W. D genes are given only for firm matches. Some rows mark clone size as missing; the rest say once, few, many or name a class of expanded clone.

size	V	J	D	CDR3	DNA
NA	TRBV7-2	TRBJ2-5	NA	CASSDRYGTLEIQETQYF	TGTGCCAGCAGCGACCGGTATGGGACACTAGAGATCCAAGAGACCCAGTACTTC
NA	TRBV19	TRBJ2-1	TRBD1	CATIGTGRGNEQFF	TGTGCCACAATCGGGACAGGGAGGGGCAATGAGCAGTTCTTC
once	TRBV2	TRBJ2-5	NA	CASQTSRAIETQYF	TGTGCCAGCCAAACTAGTAGGGCAATAGAGACCCAGTACTTC
NA	TRBV5-1	TRBJ1-1	TRBD1	CASSRDSAVTEAFF	TGCGCCAGCAGCAGGGACAGTGCGGTGACTGAAGCTTTCTTT
NA	TRBV2	TRBJ2-5	TRBD1	CASDRDRGKETQYF	TGTGCCAGCGATCGGGACAGGGGGAAGGAGACCCAGTACTTC
few	TRBV5-6	TRBJ2-5	TRBD1	CASNPLDREIETQYF	TGTGCCAGCAACCCGCTGGACAGGGAGATCGAGACCCAGTACTTC
NA	TRBV9	TRBJ2-7	TRBD2	CASSVGGGTYEQYF	TGTGCCAGCAGCGTAGGGGGGGGAACCTACGAGCAGTACTTC
NA	TRBV6-5	TRBJ2-7	TRBD1	CASSYSTGVYAYEQYF	TGTGCCAGCAGTTACTCGACAGGGGTTTATGCCTACGAGCAGTACTTC
NA	TRBV6-6	TRBJ1-4	NA	CASSPNREKLFF	TGTGCCAGCAGCCCGAACAGGGAAAAACTGTTTTTT
NA	TRBV11-2	TRBJ1-1	NA	CASSPSSTEAFF	TGTGCCAGCAGCCCCTCGAGCACTGAAGCTTTCTTT
NA	TRBV28	TRBJ1-6	NA	CASLQALTLHF	TGTGCCAGTCTGCAGGCACTCACCCTCCACTTT
few	TRBV14	TRBJ1-4	NA	CASSQGDWGHEKLFF	TGTGCCAGCAGCCAGGGCGACTGGGGGCATGAAAAACTGTTTTTT
NA	TRBV30	TRBJ2-7	TRBD2	CASTAGGDSYEQYF	TGTGCCTCAACGGCGGGGGGGGACTCCTACGAGCAGTACTTC
once	TRBV2	TRBJ1-2	NA	CASSEQGAYGYTF	TGTGCCAGCAGTGAACAGGGTGCTTATGGCTACACCTTC
NA	TRBV5-4	TRBJ1-6	NA	CASSPDPGNSPLHF	TGTGCCAGCAGCCCCGACCCGGGGAATTCACCCCTCCACTTT
NA	TRBV7-3	TRBJ2-2	NA	CASSWGLNTGELFF	TGTGCCAGCAGCTGGGGGCTTAACACCGGGGAGCTGTTTTTT
NA	TRBV4-3	TRBJ1-1	NA	CASSQDAANTEAFF	TGCGCCAGCAGCCAAGATGCGGCTAACACTGAAGCTTTCTTT
NA	TRBV7-2	TRBJ1-5	NA	CASSEGEHQPQHF	TGTGCCAGCAGCGAGGGGGAGCATCAGCCCCAGCATTTT
NA	TRBV9	TRBJ2-1	TRBD2	CASSGQSGTREQFF	TGTGCCAGCAGCGGACAATCCGGGACTAGAGAGCAGTTCTTC
NA	TRBV9	TRBJ1-6	NA	CASSYPKGEGNSPLHF	TGTGCCAGCAGCTACCCTAAGGGGGAAGGAAATTCACCCCTCCACTTT
NA	TRBV7-2	TRBJ2-7	NA	CASSPGVSPYEQYF	TGTGCCAGCAGCCCAGGCGTATCCCCCTACGAGCAGTACTTC
many	TRBV5-6	TRBJ1-1	NA	CASSLTGLDTEAFF	TGTGCCAGCAGCTTGACAGGGTTGGACACTGAAGCTTTCTTT
once	TRBV11-2	TRBJ1-2	TRBD1	CASSLVAGGGYGYTF	TGTGCCAGCAGCTTAGTAGCAGGGGGCGGTTATGGCTACACCTTC
NA	TRBV2	TRBJ1-3	TRBD1	CASSSTGGNTIYF	TGTGCCAGCAGTTCGACAGGGGGGAACACCATATATTTT
few	TRBV6-5	TRBJ1-2	NA	CATRSVDRHYGYTF	TGTGCCACCCGATCGGTCGACAGGCATTATGGCTACACCTTC
NA	TRBV7-2	TRBJ1-4	NA	CASSLTRDKNNEKLFF	TGTGCCAGCAGCTTGACCCGGGACAAAAACAATGAAAAACTGTTTTTT
NA	TRBV28	TRBJ1-2	TRBD1	CASRSTGNYGYPF	TGTGCCAGCAGATCGACAGGGAACTATGGCTACCCCTTC
NA	TRBV28	TRBJ2-7	NA	CASSPGVGEQYF	TGTGCCAGCAGTCCAGGGGTCGGCGAGCAGTACTTC
few	TRBV7-9	TRBJ1-1	NA	CASSNSGRLTEAFF	TGTGCCAGCAGCAACTCAGGGCGGTTGACTGAAGCTTTCTTT
NA	TRBV4-3	TRBJ2-5	NA	CASSQDPQTGTQYF	TGCGCCAGCAGCCAAGACCCCCAGACAGGGACCCAGTACTTC
NA	TRBV27	TRBJ1-1	NA	CASSLGGNTEAFF	TGTGCCAGCAGTTTGGGGGGGAACACTGAAGCTTTCTTT
once	TRBV7-6	TRBJ2-2	TRBD1	CASSSRTGTNTGELFF	TGTGCCAGCAGCTCCAGGACAGGGACTAACACCGGGGAGCTGTTTTTT
NA	TRBV4-3	TRBJ2-1	NA	CASSQGRGTYNEQFF	TGCGCCAGCAGCCAGGGGCGGGGAACATACAATGAGCAGTTCTTC
NA	TRBV15	TRBJ1-2	TRBD1	CATNSHEDRVNGYTF	TGTGCCACCAACTCGCATGAGGACAGGGTGAATGGCTACACCTTC
NA	TRBV6-1	TRBJ1-2	NA	CASSEAGGYGYTF	TGTGCCAGCAGTGAAGCAGGGGGCTATGGCTACACCTTC
once	TRBV11-2	TRBJ1-1	NA	CASSLTGGGGTFF	TGTGCCAGCAGCCTGACAGGAGGTGGAGGTACTTTCTTT
NA	TRBV5-6	TRBJ1-5	NA	CASSSDSYNQPQHF	TGTGCCAGCAGCTCAGACAGCTACAATCAGCCCCAGCATTTT
NA	TRBV7-9	TRBJ2-7	NA	CASSLGQGSSYEQYF	TGTGCCAGCAGCTTAGGTCAGGGTTCGTCCTACGAGCAGTACTTC
NA	TRBV20-1	TRBJ2-7	NA	CSAGASREQYF	TGCAGTGCTGGGGCCTCACGCGAGCAGTACTTC
NA	TRBV6-5	TRBJ1-2	NA	CASSYGGGTLLGGYTF	TGTGCCAGCAGTTACGGCGGCGGGACGCTCCTGGGAGGCTACACCTTC
NA	TRBV10-3	TRBJ1-3	TRBD1	CAILDRAGNTIYF	TGTGCCATCTTGGACAGGGCTGGAAACACCATATATTTT
NA	TRBV6-1	TRBJ2-7	TRBD1	CASSDRTGGAYEQYF	TGTGCCAGCAGTGACCGGACAGGGGGCGCCTACGAGCAGTACTTC
NA	TRBV12-5	TRBJ2-3	NA	CASGYSGEDTQYF	TGTGCTAGTGGTTACTCCGGTGAAGATACGCAGTATTTT
NA	TRBV13	TRBJ1-1	NA	CASSLEGRAFF	TGTGCCAGCAGCTTGGAGGGGCGGGCTTTCTTT
NA	TRBV27	TRBJ2-7	TRBD2	CASSLRGEGHEQYF	TGTGCCAGCAGTTTGCGCGGGGAGGGACACGAGCAGTACTTC
once	TRBV14	TRBJ2-7	NA	CASSLSPIRDSTYEQYF	TGTGCCAGCAGCCTAAGCCCTATTCGGGACTCGACCTACGAGCAGTACTTC
NA	TRBV29-1	TRBJ1-2	TRBD1	CSVLRGRGYGYTF	TGCAGCGTTCTCAGGGGGCGCGGCTATGGCTACACCTTC
NA	TRBV10-3	TRBJ1-5	NA	CAISESPGNQPQHF	TGTGCCATCAGTGAGTCTCCGGGTAATCAGCCCCAGCATTTT
NA	TRBV7-3	TRBJ2-2	TRBD2	CASSLRPAGASGGELFF	TGTGCCAGCAGCTTAAGACCCGCGGGAGCGTCCGGCGGGGAGCTGTTTTTT
NA	TRBV7-2	TRBJ1-2	TRBD1	CASSKLPGTDYGYPF	TGTGCCAGCAGCAAACTACCCGGGACAGATTATGGCTACCCCTTC
once	TRBV23-1	TRBJ1-2	NA	CASSPDTF	TGCGCCAGCAGTCCGGACACCTTC
NA	TRBV27	TRBJ1-2	NA	CASSSSVGPYGYTF	TGTGCCAGCAGCAGCTCCGTGGGCCCCTATGGCTACACCTTC
NA	TRBV5-4	TRBJ2-5	NA	CASSYGGQETQYF	TGTGCCAGCAGCTACGGGGGACAAGAGACCCAGTACTTC
NA	TRBV7-9	TRBJ2-2	TRBD2	CASSLTSGNANTGELFF	TGTGCCAGCAGCTTGACTAGCGGGAATGCGAACACCGGGGAGCTGTTTTTT
NA	TRBV29-1	TRBJ1-1	TRBD1	CSVEGGPGQGLEGAFF	TGCAGCGTTGAAGGGGGCCCGGGACAGGGCCTAGAGGGAGCTTTCTTT
NA	TRBV7-3	TRBJ2-2	TRBD1	CASSIPGQGAVGELFF	TGTGCCAGCAGCATTCCGGGACAGGGGGCTGTCGGGGAGCTGTTTTTT
few	TRBV19	TRBJ2-1	NA	CASSERATYNEQFF	TGTGCCAGTAGTGAGCGGGCGACCTACAATGAGCAGTTCTTC
NA	TRBV6-5	TRBJ2-7	NA	CASRADSSRVGEQYF	TGTGCCAGCAGGGCGGACAGTTCTAGGGTAGGCGAGCAGTACTTC
NA	TRBV13	TRBJ2-7	TRBD1	CASSRTGSSYEQYF	TGTGCCAGCAGCAGGACAGGGAGCTCCTACGAGCAGTACTTC